This TCR beta chain came from a study of immune heterogeneity within non-small cell lung tumors. For the study at large: Classification of the tumors gave several squamous cell carcinomas, around 11 non-squamous carcinomas and 1 not otherwise specified. General observations from the study: There were identical dominant CDR3 beta clonotypes recurring across tumor sites within a patient, together with site-unique high-frequency clones. A moderate but significant correlation was found, linking local T-cell clonality with local tumor mutational burden (R about 0.32). Patients largely differed in their high-frequency T-cell receptor beta clonotypes.

The CDR3 consists of 14 residues. Per the germline V gene, CDR1 is KGHSH and CDR2 is LQKENI. V gave up 3 bases and J gave up 5 bases; unmatched junction bases: 6. In its sample, this clonotype ranks as medium-sized. What it binds is unknown. Multiplex PCR amplified TCR beta CDR3 with 32 V and 13 J primers. In TCRdb, the multiplex PCR reads were re-called with MiXCR into one record per CDR3 protein. The sample consists of more than 14,000 distinct CDR3 sequences, under 30% of them appearing once. The template consisted of bulk tumor genomic DNA, with about 600 ng used per sample. The authors collected several far-apart biopsies from each primary tumor during surgery. Patients underwent curative surgery for untreated, newly diagnosed non-small cell lung cancer.

Material for sequencing was lung tumor tissue. This chain links TRBV18 with TRBJ2-7, with 8 positions matching TRBD2. The source is a man aged 35 to 55 with non-small cell lung cancer. The CDR3 sequence is CASSPRAGAHEQYF. CDR3 bases: TGTGCCAGCTCACCTAGAGCGGGAGCTCACGAGCAGTACTTC. Variable domain in full (rest from reference TRBV18 and TRBJ2-7): NAGVMQNPRHLVRRRGQEARLRCSPMKGHSHVYWYRQLPEEGLKFMVYLQKENIIDESGMPKERFSAEFPKEGPSILRIQQVVRGDSAAYFCASSPRAGAHEQYFGPGTRLTVT.